This section outlines one T cell receptor (beta chain) sequence together with its context. This CDR3 has 15 amino acids. From germline, CDR1 is SEHNR and CDR2 FQNEAQ (reference sequence). V was clipped by 5 bases and J by 5 bases, with 18 bases between them. Here immunoSEQ multiplex PCR was the method, and the copy in TCRdb shows in-frame clones only, minus some. The data show more than 65,000 clones, approximately 86% seen once. The data were taken from a study of T cell changes during pregnancy in multiple sclerosis. The chain joins TRBV7-9 to TRBJ1-2, with no clear D. This sequence originates from a female donor with multiple sclerosis, enrolled in a pregnancy study. The sample consisted of peripheral blood, taken before pregnancy. The CDR3 is CASSPASRGEYGYTF. The CDR3 DNA is TGTGCCAGCAGCCCGGCAAGTCGCGGAGAATATGGCTACACCTTC. Together with reference TRBV7-9 and TRBJ1-2, the CDR3 gives the full variable domain: DTGVSQNPRHKITKRGQNVTFRCDPISEHNRLYWYRQTLGQGPEFLTYFQNEAQLEKSRLLSDRFSAERPKGSFSTLEIQRTEQGDSAMYLCASSPASRGEYGYTFGSGTRLTVV.